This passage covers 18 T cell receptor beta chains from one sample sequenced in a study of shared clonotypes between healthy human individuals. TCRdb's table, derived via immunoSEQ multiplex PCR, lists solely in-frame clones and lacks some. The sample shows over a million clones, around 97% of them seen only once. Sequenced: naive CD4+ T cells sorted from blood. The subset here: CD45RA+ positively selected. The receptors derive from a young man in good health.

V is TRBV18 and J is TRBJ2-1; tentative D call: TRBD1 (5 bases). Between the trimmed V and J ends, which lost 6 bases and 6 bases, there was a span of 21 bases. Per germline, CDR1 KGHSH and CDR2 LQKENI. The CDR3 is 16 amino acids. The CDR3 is CASSSLKARQPNEQFF. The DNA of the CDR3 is TGTGCCAGCTCCTCTCTGAAGGCCCGACAGCCCAATGAGCAGTTCTTC.

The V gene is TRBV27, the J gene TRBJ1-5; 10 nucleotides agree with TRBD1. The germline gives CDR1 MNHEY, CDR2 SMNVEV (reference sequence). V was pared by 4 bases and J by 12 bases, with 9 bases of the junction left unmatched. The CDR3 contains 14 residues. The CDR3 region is CASSSRTGGMLQHF. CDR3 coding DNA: TGTGCCAGCAGTTCGAGGACAGGGGGTATGCTCCAGCATTTT.

The CDR3 nucleotides are TGCAGCTCCCTGGGGGGGAGCCTAGCGGGAGGCACAGATACGCAGTATTTT. Protein product: CSSLGGSLAGGTDTQYF. This chain joins TRBV29-1 and TRBJ2-3; 10 bases line up with TRBD2. Germline CDR1 is SQVTM and CDR2 is ANQGSEA. After removal of 8 bases from V and 1 base from J, the junction contained 15 bases not matched to a gene. This CDR3 spans 17 amino acids.

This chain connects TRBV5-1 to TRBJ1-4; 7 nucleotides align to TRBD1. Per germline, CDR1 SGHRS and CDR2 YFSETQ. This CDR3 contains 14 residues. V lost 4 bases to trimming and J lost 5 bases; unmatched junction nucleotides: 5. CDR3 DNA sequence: TGCGCCAGCAGCCCGGGACAGTACAATGAAAAACTGTTTTTT. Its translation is CASSPGQYNEKLFF.

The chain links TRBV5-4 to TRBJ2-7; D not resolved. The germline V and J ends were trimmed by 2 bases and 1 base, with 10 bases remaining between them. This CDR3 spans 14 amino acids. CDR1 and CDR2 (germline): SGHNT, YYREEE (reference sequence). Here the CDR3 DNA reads TGTGCCAGCAGCTTTCTACTGGGGTCCTACGAGCAGTACTTC. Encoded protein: CASSFLLGSYEQYF.

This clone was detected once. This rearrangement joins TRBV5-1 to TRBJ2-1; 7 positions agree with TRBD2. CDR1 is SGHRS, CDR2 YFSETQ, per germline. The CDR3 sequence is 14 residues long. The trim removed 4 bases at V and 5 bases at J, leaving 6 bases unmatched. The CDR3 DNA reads TGCGCCAGCAGCGGCGGGAGCCTCAACAATGAGCAGTTCTTC. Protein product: CASSGGSLNNEQFF.

CDR3 sequence reads: CASSDGKRAENIQYF. DNA for the CDR3: TGCGCCAGCAGTGACGGGAAGCGGGCCGAAAACATTCAGTACTTC. The rearrangement links TRBV10-1 to TRBJ2-4; possible D gene TRBD2, 6 bases. Germline V CDR1 and CDR2: WNHNN, SYGVQD (reference sequence). The CDR3 is 15 amino acids. V lost 3 bases and J 5 bases, leaving 14 bases between the germline ends.

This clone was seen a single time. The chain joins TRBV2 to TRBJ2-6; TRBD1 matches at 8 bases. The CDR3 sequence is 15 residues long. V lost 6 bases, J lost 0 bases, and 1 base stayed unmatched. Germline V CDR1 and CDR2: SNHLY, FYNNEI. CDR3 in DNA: TGTGCCAGCAGGACAGGGGTCTCTGGGGCCAACGTCCTGACTTTC. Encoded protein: CASRTGVSGANVLTF.

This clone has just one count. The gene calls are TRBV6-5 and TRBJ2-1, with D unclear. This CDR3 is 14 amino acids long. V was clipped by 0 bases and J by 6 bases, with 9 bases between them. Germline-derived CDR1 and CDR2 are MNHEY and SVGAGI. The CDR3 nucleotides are TGTGCCAGCAGTTACTCGGCCAGAACCAATGAGCAGTTCTTC. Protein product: CASSYSARTNEQFF.

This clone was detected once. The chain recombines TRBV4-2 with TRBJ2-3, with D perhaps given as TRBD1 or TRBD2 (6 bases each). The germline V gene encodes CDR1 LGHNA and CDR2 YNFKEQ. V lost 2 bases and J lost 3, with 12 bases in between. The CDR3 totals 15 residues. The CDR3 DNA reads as TGTGCCAGCAGCCAAACGGGGGCGGGTACAGATACGCAGTATTTT. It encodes CASSQTGAGTDTQYF.

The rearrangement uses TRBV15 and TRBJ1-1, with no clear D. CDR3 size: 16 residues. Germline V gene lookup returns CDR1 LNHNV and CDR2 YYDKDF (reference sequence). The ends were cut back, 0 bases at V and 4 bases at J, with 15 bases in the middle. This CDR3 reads CATSRDLGGFGTEAFF. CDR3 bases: TGTGCCACCAGCAGAGATTTAGGAGGGTTTGGCACTGAAGCTTTCTTT.

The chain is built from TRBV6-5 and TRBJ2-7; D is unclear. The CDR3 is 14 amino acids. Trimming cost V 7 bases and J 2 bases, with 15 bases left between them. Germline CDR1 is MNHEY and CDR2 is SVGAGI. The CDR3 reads CASKPRTVTYEQYF. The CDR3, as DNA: TGTGCCAGCAAACCTAGGACGGTTACCTACGAGCAGTACTTC.

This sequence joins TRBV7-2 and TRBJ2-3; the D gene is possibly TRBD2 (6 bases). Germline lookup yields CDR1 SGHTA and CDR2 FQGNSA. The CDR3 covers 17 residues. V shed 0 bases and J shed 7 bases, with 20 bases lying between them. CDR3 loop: CASSLAVLQQEGNTQYF. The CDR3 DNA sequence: TGTGCCAGCAGCTTAGCAGTTTTACAGCAGGAGGGAAATACGCAGTATTTT.

The CDR3 spells CASSQVWPPYEQYF. DNA for the CDR3: TGCGCCAGCAGCCAAGTTTGGCCGCCCTACGAGCAGTACTTC. The J gene is TRBJ2-7, the V gene TRBV4-1, with unresolved D. V shed 1 base and J shed 2 bases, with 9 bases lying between them. The CDR3 sequence is 14 residues long. Germline CDR1 is MGHRA and CDR2 is YSYEKL.

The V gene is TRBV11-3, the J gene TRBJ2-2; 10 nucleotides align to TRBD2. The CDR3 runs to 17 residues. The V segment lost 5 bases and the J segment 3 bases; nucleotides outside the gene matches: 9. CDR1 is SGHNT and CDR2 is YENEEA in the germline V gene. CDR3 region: CASSLPNLAGDTGELFF. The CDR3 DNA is TGTGCCAGCAGCCTACCGAACCTAGCGGGAGACACCGGGGAGCTGTTTTTT.

Here the CDR3 DNA reads TGTGCCAGCAGTTCCCAACAGGGGGCGAAGGAGCAGTACTTC. This gives the protein CASSSQQGAKEQYF. J is TRBJ2-7 and V is TRBV27, with 9 positions matching TRBD1. The CDR3 runs to 14 residues. Looked up from germline, CDR1 is MNHEY and CDR2 is SMNVEV (reference sequence). The J segment lost 7 bases and the V segment lost 4 bases, leaving 8 bases of the junction unmatched.

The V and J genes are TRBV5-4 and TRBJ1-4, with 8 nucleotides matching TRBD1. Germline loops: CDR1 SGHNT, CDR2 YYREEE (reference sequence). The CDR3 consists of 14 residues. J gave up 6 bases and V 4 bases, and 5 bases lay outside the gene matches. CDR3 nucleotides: TGTGCCAGCAGCCCAGGGGGCTTGGATGAAAAACTGTTTTTT. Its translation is CASSPGGLDEKLFF.

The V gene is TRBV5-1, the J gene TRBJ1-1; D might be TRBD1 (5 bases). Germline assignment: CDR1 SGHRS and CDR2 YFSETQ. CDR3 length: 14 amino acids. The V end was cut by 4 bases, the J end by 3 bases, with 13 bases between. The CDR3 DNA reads TGCGCCAGCAGCACGCGACTGGGGGACACTGAAGCTTTCTTT. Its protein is CASSTRLGDTEAFF. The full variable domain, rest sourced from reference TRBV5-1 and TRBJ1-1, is KAGVTQTPRYLIKTRGQQVTLSCSPISGHRSVSWYQQTPGQGLQFLFEYFSETQRNKGNFPGRFSGRQFSNSRSEMNVSTLELGDSALYLCASSTRLGDTEAFFGQGTRLTVV.